One and the same sample provided the 16 T cell receptor beta chains below, sequenced in a study of control samples from healthy donors and cancer patients. Assay: immunoSEQ multiplex PCR; the TCRdb copy retains only in-frame clones and omits some. The sample yields roughly 55,000 clones, roughly 95% seen once. The sample taken for sequencing was blood. The receptor source for this set is a woman under 30 in good health.

The genes are TRBV30 and TRBJ2-3; D is undetermined. V was clipped by 5 bases and J by 7 bases, with 13 bases between them. CDR1 is GTSNPN, CDR2 SVGIG, per germline (reference sequence). The CDR3 is made up of 12 amino acids. CDR3 coding DNA: TGTGCCTGGGGTCCCCATTCAAATACGCAGTATTTT. Translating gives CAWGPHSNTQYF.

This chain uses TRBV10-1 with TRBJ2-3; no definite D call. The CDR3 length is 17 residues. The germline gives CDR1 WNHNN, CDR2 SYGVQD (reference sequence). Between the trimmed V and J ends, which lost 4 bases and 0 bases, there was a span of 17 bases. The CDR3 sequence: CASSVEPGHSSTDTQYF. CDR3 in DNA: TGCGCCAGCAGTGTAGAGCCCGGCCATTCAAGCACAGATACGCAGTATTTT.

The V and J genes are TRBV29-1 and TRBJ1-1; D gene uncertain. V gave up 1 base and J gave up 1 base, with 10 bases separating them. Looked up from germline, CDR1 is SQVTM and CDR2 is ANQGSEA. The CDR3 contains 14 residues. CDR3 amino acids: CSVEAGGGNTEAFF. DNA for the CDR3: TGCAGCGTTGAAGCGGGAGGAGGGAACACTGAAGCTTTCTTT.

The CDR3 region has the DNA TGTGCCAGTAGTTCCTCGGGACTAGCGGGCTCCTACAATGAGCAGTTCTTC. Translated: CASSSSGLAGSYNEQFF. The gene calls are TRBV19 and TRBJ2-1, with 12 nucleotides matching TRBD2. V shed 5 bases, J shed 0 bases, and the junction held 5 bases outside the gene matches. CDR1 and CDR2 from the germline V gene are LNHDA and SQIVND (reference sequence). This CDR3 contains 17 residues.

The chain joins TRBV4-1 to TRBJ1-4; 8 nucleotides agree with TRBD1. Germline V gene sequence: CDR1 MGHRA, CDR2 YSYEKL. CDR3 length equals 16 residues. The V gene end was trimmed by 1 base and the J gene end by 8 bases; junction bases not matched to a gene: 9. CDR3 DNA sequence: TGCGCCAGCAGCCAAGGACAGGGGCGGATAGAAGAAAAACTGTTTTTT. It codes for CASSQGQGRIEEKLFF.

V and J are TRBV4-1 and TRBJ1-5; D is unresolved. The CDR3 has 16 amino acids. The germline V and J ends were trimmed by 1 base and 3 bases, with 13 bases remaining between them. Germline V gene lookup returns CDR1 MGHRA and CDR2 YSYEKL. In nucleotides, the CDR3 is TGCGCCAGCAGCCAAGTTGGGAGCCGGCACAATCAGCCCCAGCATTTT. This sequence encodes CASSQVGSRHNQPQHF.

V and J are TRBV15 and TRBJ2-2, with 7 bases matching TRBD1. The CDR3 extends over 15 amino acids. From germline, CDR1 is LNHNV and CDR2 YYDKDF (reference sequence). The V segment lost 0 bases and the J segment 6 bases; nucleotides outside the gene matches: 4. The CDR3 nucleotides read TGTGCCACCAGCAGAGATAGCACAGGGGCCGGGGAGCTGTTTTTT. Amino acids: CATSRDSTGAGELFF.

The V call is TRBV29-1, the J call TRBJ2-7, with no clear D. Trimming removed 6 bases at V and 1 base at J, with 7 bases between. The CDR3 totals 11 residues. CDR1 and CDR2 (germline): SQVTM, ANQGSEA. The CDR3 DNA reads as TGCAGCGTGGAGTTATCCTACGAGCAGTACTTC. Protein sequence: CSVELSYEQYF.

The chain joins TRBV28 to TRBJ1-2; tentatively, D is TRBD1 (6 bases). CDR1 MDHEN and CDR2 SYDVKM come from the germline V gene. V gave up 5 bases and J gave up 8 bases, with 18 bases separating them. The CDR3 spans 14 residues. CDR3 sequence: CASSLNLQGRGYTF. As DNA, the CDR3 is TGTGCCAGCAGTCTCAACTTACAGGGTAGGGGCTACACCTTC.

The chain is built from TRBV5-4 and TRBJ2-5; the match to TRBD2 covers 8 bases. In germline, CDR1 is SGHNT, CDR2 YYREEE (reference sequence). With 4 bases clipped from V and 5 bases from J, the junction kept 10 bases outside the gene matches. The CDR3 is 15 amino acids. Written as DNA, the CDR3 is TGTGCCAGCAGCCGGGGGGGGCCGGCCCGGGAGACCCAGTACTTC. This translates into CASSRGGPARETQYF.

This clone appeared once. The genes are TRBV30 and TRBJ1-3; a possible D gene is TRBD1 (5 bases). The germline V and J ends were trimmed by 5 bases and 4 bases, with 12 bases remaining between them. CDR1 and CDR2 from the germline V gene are GTSNPN and SVGIG (reference sequence). The CDR3 contains 13 residues. CDR3 protein: CAWGRRQGNTIYF. The CDR3 coding sequence is TGTGCCTGGGGACGGAGACAGGGAAACACCATATATTTT.

The chain combines TRBV12-3 or TRBV12-4 with TRBJ1-4, with a weak D call TRBD1 (6 bases). The V and J ends lost 9 bases and 4 bases respectively, with 12 bases between them. The CDR3 contains 13 residues. This chain's CDR3 is CASQWTDNEKLFF. The CDR3 region has the DNA TGTGCCAGTCAGTGGACAGATAATGAAAAACTGTTTTTT.

V usage is TRBV3-1 (or the pseudogene TRBV3-2) and J usage is TRBJ1-1, with D perhaps TRBD1 (6 bases). V dropped 6 bases and J dropped 1 base, with 9 bases sitting between them. The CDR3 loop spans 13 amino acids. Germline assignment: CDR1 LGHDT and CDR2 YNNKEL (reference sequence). This CDR3 reads CASRGHSNTEAFF. The CDR3 DNA reads TGTGCCAGCAGGGGACACTCGAACACTGAAGCTTTCTTT.

The chain has TRBV4-1 and TRBJ2-5; the D is unclear. The V gene lost 6 bases and the J gene lost 5 bases, with 7 bases spanning the gap. The CDR3 covers 11 residues. The germline CDR1 and CDR2 sequences are MGHRA and YSYEKL. The CDR3 nucleotides are TGCGCCAGCAGAGGGTCGGAGACCCAGTACTTC. It specifies CASRGSETQYF.

V and J are TRBV7-8 and TRBJ1-2, with 9 positions matching TRBD1. Germline V gives CDR1 SGHVS, CDR2 FQNEAQ. The CDR3 consists of 19 residues. With V trimmed by 4 bases and J by 1 base, 16 bases remained unmatched. Written as DNA, the CDR3 is TGTGCCAGCAGCTCCCGGTCGCTTAAACAGGGGGCGCATAACTATGGCTACACCTTC. Translated: CASSSRSLKQGAHNYGYTF.

To note about this clone: Other DNA sequences in this specimen translate into the identical CDR3. The V and J genes are TRBV4-3 and TRBJ2-1; a weak D match, TRBD1 (5 bases). The CDR3 covers 15 residues. The germline V and J ends were trimmed by 4 bases and 3 bases, with 13 bases remaining between them. Germline V CDR1 and CDR2: LGHNA, YSLEER. The CDR3 DNA is TGCGCCAGCAGCCTGAGGCAGGGTGTCTACAATGAGCAGTTCTTC. This encodes CASSLRQGVYNEQFF.